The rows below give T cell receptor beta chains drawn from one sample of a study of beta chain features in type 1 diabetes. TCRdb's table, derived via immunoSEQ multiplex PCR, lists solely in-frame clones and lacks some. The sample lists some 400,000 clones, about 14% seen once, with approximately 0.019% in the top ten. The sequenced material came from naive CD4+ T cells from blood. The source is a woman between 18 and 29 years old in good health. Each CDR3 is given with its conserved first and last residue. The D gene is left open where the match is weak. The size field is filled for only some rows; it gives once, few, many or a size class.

CDR3: CASSVVRVGANVLTF; DNA: TGTGCCAGCAGCGTAGTGAGGGTAGGGGCCAACGTCCTGACTTTC; J: TRBJ2-6; D: NA; size: few; V: TRBV9
CDR3: CAWSRVIGGRSTQPQHF; DNA: TGTGCCTGGAGTCGTGTGATAGGGGGACGATCGACTCAGCCCCAGCATTTT; J: TRBJ1-5; D: NA; size: NA; V: TRBV30
CDR3: CATGRNYGYTF; DNA: TGTGCCACCGGTCGTAACTATGGCTACACCTTC; J: TRBJ1-2; D: NA; size: NA; V: TRBV28
CDR3: CASSFHDRIHEQFF; DNA: TGTGCCAGCAGCTTCCACGACAGAATTCATGAGCAGTTCTTC; J: TRBJ2-1; D: NA; size: few; V: TRBV7-9
CDR3: CATSRDSNNYGYTF; DNA: TGTGCCACCAGCAGGGACAGCAACAACTATGGCTACACCTTC; J: TRBJ1-2; D: NA; size: few; V: TRBV15
CDR3: CASSPTTGGWEAFF; DNA: TGTGCCAGCAGCCCGACGACAGGGGGCTGGGAAGCTTTCTTT; J: TRBJ1-1; D: TRBD1; size: NA; V: TRBV9
CDR3: CSVEDRGSRTSYEQYF; DNA: TGCAGCGTTGAAGATCGGGGTAGCAGGACGTCCTACGAGCAGTACTTC; J: TRBJ2-7; D: NA; size: NA; V: TRBV29-1
CDR3: CASTTGRRAEAFF; DNA: TGTGCCAGCACGACGGGTCGGAGGGCTGAAGCTTTCTTT; J: TRBJ1-1; D: NA; size: NA; V: TRBV2
CDR3: CASSLFGQLETQYF; DNA: TGTGCCAGCAGCCTATTTGGACAACTTGAGACCCAGTACTTC; J: TRBJ2-5; D: NA; size: NA; V: TRBV7-2
CDR3: CASSLAGTGARNEQFF; DNA: TGTGCCAGCAGCTTGGCCGGGACAGGGGCCCGGAATGAGCAGTTCTTC; J: TRBJ2-1; D: TRBD1; size: NA; V: TRBV5-6
CDR3: CASSLFQSFQPQHF; DNA: TGTGCCAGCAGTTTATTTCAGTCTTTCCAGCCCCAGCATTTT; J: TRBJ1-5; D: NA; size: few; V: TRBV28
CDR3: CAISGQGRSYEQYF; DNA: TGTGCCATCAGTGGACAGGGGAGGTCCTACGAGCAGTACTTC; J: TRBJ2-7; D: TRBD1; size: few; V: TRBV10-3
CDR3: CASSPGGTRGYEQYF; DNA: TGTGCCAGCAGCCCGGGTGGGACTAGGGGGTACGAGCAGTACTTC; J: TRBJ2-7; D: TRBD2; size: few; V: TRBV7-2
CDR3: CASSLGTPSPGELFF; DNA: TGTGCCAGCAGCCTTGGGACACCATCACCCGGGGAGCTGTTTTTT; J: TRBJ2-2; D: NA; size: NA; V: TRBV5-4
CDR3: CASSQVRHAYEQYF; DNA: TGCGCCAGCAGCCAAGTGCGACACGCCTACGAGCAGTACTTC; J: TRBJ2-7; D: NA; size: few; V: TRBV4-3
CDR3: CASRLLAVATDTQYF; DNA: TGTGCCAGCAGGCTACTAGCGGTAGCCACAGATACGCAGTATTTT; J: TRBJ2-3; D: TRBD2; size: few; V: TRBV11-2